The 8 T cell receptor beta chains presented below share a single source sample, sequenced in a study of shared clonotypes between healthy human individuals. Generated by immunoSEQ multiplex PCR, the TCRdb table keeps only in-frame clones and is missing some. The repertoire holds around 700,000 clones, with under 95% as singletons. Naive CD8 cells lacked CD45RO and underwent positive selection for CCR7, leaving out terminally differentiated effector memory CD45RA+ cells. The source material was naive CD8+ T cells sorted from blood. These receptors came from a man in his thirties or forties in good health.

Comments on this clone: One end of the junction is discordant with germline, which a read error may explain. The V gene is TRBV19, the J gene TRBJ2-7; D gene uncertain. This CDR3 is 14 amino acids long. Germline CDR1 LNHDA, CDR2 SQIVND (reference sequence). The DNA of the CDR3 is TGTGCCAGTGGTATGAGAGACCGAACCTACGAGCAGTACTTC. Protein sequence: CASGMRDRTYEQYF.

The chain is built from TRBV7-9 and TRBJ2-5; the D is unclear. CDR1 is SEHNR and CDR2 is FQNEAQ in the germline V gene (reference sequence). Trimming left V 5 bases short and J 3 bases short, with 7 bases between. This CDR3 has 12 residues. CDR3 coding DNA: TGTGCCAGCAGCGCCCTTGAAGAGACCCAGTACTTC. Translated: CASSALEETQYF.

This clone occurred a few times. The V gene is TRBV10-3, the J gene TRBJ2-2; D is undetermined. Germline lookup yields CDR1 ENHRY and CDR2 SYGVKD. The CDR3 contains 13 residues. V lost 3 bases and J lost 3, with 5 bases in between. Here the CDR3 reads CAISEGHTGELFF. In DNA, the CDR3 is TGTGCCATCAGTGAAGGTCACACCGGGGAGCTGTTTTTT.

In the case of this clone: A read error may produce the germline difference seen at one junction end. V gene TRBV7-7 combines with J gene TRBJ2-5, with D possibly TRBD2 on 6 matching bases. CDR1 is SSHAT, CDR2 FNYEAQ, per germline (reference sequence). The CDR3 contains 18 residues. CDR3 sequence: CASSPLGPSGLSLETQYF. The CDR3 DNA reads as TGTGCTAGCAGCCCGCTCGGACCTTCGGGACTCTCGTTAGAGACCCAGTACTTC.

This clone was counted between two and nine times. The chain links TRBV4-1 to TRBJ1-5; D call uncertain. Trimming stripped 4 bases from V and 4 bases from J, with 11 bases between. Germline-derived CDR1 and CDR2 are MGHRA and YSYEKL. The CDR3 runs to 14 residues. CDR3 protein: CASSLSTANQPQHF. The CDR3 region has the DNA TGCGCCAGCAGCCTCTCTACAGCTAATCAGCCCCAGCATTTT.

The gene calls are TRBV7-9 and TRBJ2-7; TRBD2 might be the D (6 bases). Trimming removed 5 bases at V and 3 bases at J, with 14 bases between. The CDR3 totals 14 residues. CDR1 and CDR2 (germline): SEHNR, FQNEAQ (reference sequence). The CDR3 loop is CASSASSVGYEQYF. For the CDR3, the DNA is TGTGCCAGCAGCGCCTCTAGCGTGGGCTACGAGCAGTACTTC. The entire variable domain, with the rest obtained from reference TRBV7-9 and TRBJ2-7, is as follows: DTGVSQNPRHKITKRGQNVTFRCDPISEHNRLYWYRQTLGQGPEFLTYFQNEAQLEKSRLLSDRFSAERPKGSFSTLEIQRTEQGDSAMYLCASSASSVGYEQYFGPGTRLTVT.

V usage is TRBV7-9 and J usage is TRBJ2-5, with D unresolved. The CDR3 contains 16 residues. Germline CDR1 SEHNR, CDR2 FQNEAQ (reference sequence). Trimming took off 8 bases at V and 1 base at J, with 20 bases between the two ends. CDR3 in amino acids: CASAPLLGPLQETQYF. The CDR3 DNA sequence: TGTGCCAGCGCGCCCCTCCTCGGGCCGCTCCAAGAGACCCAGTACTTC. Based on the CDR3 plus reference TRBV7-9 and TRBJ2-5, the full variable domain is DTGVSQNPRHKITKRGQNVTFRCDPISEHNRLYWYRQTLGQGPEFLTYFQNEAQLEKSRLLSDRFSAERPKGSFSTLEIQRTEQGDSAMYLCASAPLLGPLQETQYFGPGTRLLVL.

Concerning this clone: The sample holds other DNA sequences that translate to the same CDR3. This chain connects TRBV5-1 to TRBJ2-6; TRBD2 aligns across 7 bases. The CDR3 runs to 15 residues. The trim removed 5 bases at V and 1 base at J, leaving 3 bases unmatched. The germline V gene has CDR1 SGHRS and CDR2 YFSETQ. In DNA, the CDR3 is TGCGCCAGCAGTGGGCGGGGGTCTGGGGCCAACGTCCTGACTTTC. This gives the protein CASSGRGSGANVLTF.